What follows are 9 T cell receptor beta chains derived from one specimen sequenced in a study of tumor-infiltrating lymphocytes in primary liver carcinoma. From about 0.45 ug total RNA, TCR beta cDNA was generated with a primer in the constant region. Three-round nested multiplex PCR performed with slightly modified ARM-PCR produced the TCR beta libraries. For 10 cycles apiece, the opening two PCR rounds ran with TRBV1-TRBV30 forward primers and a C-beta reverse primer. TCRdb re-analysed the multiplex PCR reads in MiXCR, keeping a single row per CDR3 protein. The sample yields 310,000 or so distinct CDR3 sequences, 65% seen once. Unsorted whole blood served as the source of blood RNA, and germline DNA was extracted as well. Specimen: peripheral blood. Receptors were obtained from a middle-aged man with primary liver carcinoma and hepatitis B virus infection.

This clonotype was observed at least ten times. This chain connects TRBV10-2 to TRBJ1-1; 9 bases map to TRBD1. Germline CDR1 reads WSHSY; CDR2 reads SAAADI. Germline trimming cut 8 bases from V and 7 bases from J; bases unmatched to any gene: 5. This CDR3 has 12 amino acids. The CDR3 is CASALTGGEAFF. The CDR3 coding sequence is TGCGCCAGCGCCTTGACAGGGGGTGAAGCTTTCTTT.

For this clonotype: A much larger clone is a single base away; this may be a read error. V and J are TRBV5-6 and TRBJ2-5, with 8 bases that match TRBD1. The germline V gene has CDR1 SGHDT and CDR2 YYEEEE. CDR3 size: 15 residues. CDR3 protein: CASSLDGQGAWTQHF. The CDR3 DNA reads as TGTGCCAGCAGCTTGGATGGACAGGGAGCATGGACCCAGCACTTC. The variable domain in full, completed from reference TRBV5-6 and TRBJ2-5, reads DAGVTQSPTHLIKTRGQQVTLRCSPKSGHDTVSWYQQALGQGPQFIFQYYEEEERQRGNFPDRFSGHQFPNYSSELNVNALLLGDSALYLCASSLDGQGAWTQHFGPGTRLLVL.

The CDR3 DNA sequence: TGCGCCAGCAGCTTGCTCCAGGGTACTAATGAAAAACTGTTTTTT. Protein sequence: CASSLLQGTNEKLFF. The rearrangement links TRBV5-1 to TRBJ1-4, with a tentative D call TRBD1 (5 bases). Germline-derived CDR1 and CDR2 are SGHRS and YFSETQ. The CDR3 sequence is 15 residues long. Trimming took 1 base from V and 2 from J, leaving 9 bases between them.

V gene TRBV12-3 or TRBV12-4 combines with J gene TRBJ2-7, with a tentative D call TRBD1 (6 bases). The CDR3 consists of 14 residues. V lost 4 bases and J 6 bases, leaving 16 bases between the germline ends. CDR3 residues: CASSSTGHLGEQYF. In DNA, the CDR3 is TGTGCCAGCAGTTCGACAGGCCACTTGGGCGAGCAGTACTTC.

A note on this clonotype: A much bigger clone sits one base away, suggesting this may be a read error. The J gene is TRBJ2-1, the V gene TRBV6-1; the match to TRBD2 covers 8 bases. V was clipped by 8 bases and J by 7 bases; unmatched bases: 13. Germline CDR1 MNHNS, CDR2 SASEGT. The CDR3 runs to 15 residues. The CDR3 loop reads CASRPTSASPNEQFF. The CDR3 DNA reads as TGTGCCAGCCGACCGACTAGCGCGAGCCCAAATGAGCAGTTCTTC.

V gene TRBV20-1 combines with J gene TRBJ2-1; D perhaps matches TRBD2 (6 bases). The germline V gene has CDR1 DFQATT and CDR2 SNEGSKA (reference sequence). The germline V and J ends were trimmed by 4 bases and 4 bases, with 14 bases remaining between them. The CDR3 is made up of 14 amino acids. In DNA form, the CDR3 reads TGCAGTGCTAACGGGGGACTGGTATACAATGAGCAGTTCTTC. Amino acid sequence: CSANGGLVYNEQFF.

This clonotype showed up just once. The DNA is omitted, as the CDR3 cannot be located on it reliably, and the CDR3 follows TCRdb's listing. This chain connects TRBV11-2 to TRBJ2-1; TRBD1 was called by the table and not checked on the DNA. Germline CDR1 and CDR2: SGHAT and FQNNGV. A total of 14 residues make up the CDR3, ends included. The CDR3 spells CASTLWGQGNQQFF.

The J gene is TRBJ1-5, the V gene TRBV19; tentative D call: TRBD1 (6 bases). CDR3 length equals 16 residues. Germline lookup yields CDR1 LNHDA and CDR2 SQIVND (reference sequence). V lost 5 bases and J lost 6, with 20 bases in between. CDR3 loop: CASSWWGQGPGQPQHF. In DNA form, the CDR3 reads TGTGCCAGTAGTTGGTGGGGGCAGGGGCCTGGTCAGCCCCAGCATTTT.

Notes on this clonotype: The CDR3 carries no conserved terminal phenylalanine or tryptophan, so it likely arises from a read error. The chain is built from TRBV11-2 and TRBJ2-1, with 12 positions matching TRBD2. Germline lookup yields CDR1 SGHAT and CDR2 FQNNGV. This CDR3 has 21 amino acids. V lost 0 bases to trimming and J lost 3 bases; unmatched junction nucleotides: 15. The CDR3 nucleotides are TGTGCCAGCAGCTTAGATTACGGGGGCTCGCTAGCGGGAGGGATCTACAATGAGCAGTTCTCC. Protein: CASSLDYGGSLAGGIYNEQFS.